This T cell receptor (beta chain) was documented in a study of a mutant IDH1 vaccine in newly diagnosed glioma. The CDR3 runs 13 residues. Trimming left V 4 bases short and J 6 bases short, with 10 bases between. Germline lookup yields CDR1 LNHDA and CDR2 SQIVND (reference sequence). TCRdb's copy holds only in-frame clones and misses some; the assay was immunoSEQ multiplex PCR. The table lists 30,000 to 35,000 clones, 90% of them singletons. Sample time point: week 47, end of study. In the vaccine, a single dose held 300 ug of the mutant IDH1 20-mer peptide, along with topical imiquimod. The patients received vaccinations eight times, in weeks 1, 3, 5, 7, 11, 15, 19 and 23. The study enrolled donors with new WHO grade 3 or 4 IDH1-mutant, ATRX-lost astrocytomas. This clone appeared a single time. The antigen remains unidentified.

The sequenced sample was PBMCs, obtained from a glioma patient whose treatment included an IDH1 peptide vaccine. The chain links TRBV19 to TRBJ1-5; no reliable D call. The source of this sequence is a woman aged 40-49 years with glioma. Here the CDR3 reads CASSKGGIQPQHF. The CDR3, as DNA: TGTGCCAGTAGTAAAGGAGGGATTCAGCCCCAGCATTTT.